What follows is one T cell receptor (beta chain) and its context. Sequence at one end of the junction differs from germline and may be a read error. In the original processing: Nucleated cell counts were estimated from reference gene primer amplification. The protocol was immunoSEQ multiplex PCR, while the TCRdb copy is restricted to in-frame clones and leaves out a portion. V and J calls and clone size are as listed in that table; D and trimming were resolved from the DNA. In the table there are 45,000 to 55,000 clones, 90% of which are singletons. These data are taken from a study of blood T cell repertoires in COVID-19. Study context: PBMCs, B-cell-depleted T cells, or T cells provided the cDNA or gDNA that made up the material.

The material sequenced was peripheral blood. This clonotype was sampled from a human donor in a cohort sampled during active COVID-19.

CDR3 sequence reads: CASKTGTSGHNEQFF. The DNA for the CDR3 is TGTGCCAGCAAGACCGGGACTAGCGGGCACAACGAGCAGTTCTTC. The chain is built from TRBV2 and TRBJ2-1; 12 bases align to TRBD2. Germline V gene lookup returns CDR1 SNHLY and CDR2 FYNNEI. This CDR3 has 15 residues.